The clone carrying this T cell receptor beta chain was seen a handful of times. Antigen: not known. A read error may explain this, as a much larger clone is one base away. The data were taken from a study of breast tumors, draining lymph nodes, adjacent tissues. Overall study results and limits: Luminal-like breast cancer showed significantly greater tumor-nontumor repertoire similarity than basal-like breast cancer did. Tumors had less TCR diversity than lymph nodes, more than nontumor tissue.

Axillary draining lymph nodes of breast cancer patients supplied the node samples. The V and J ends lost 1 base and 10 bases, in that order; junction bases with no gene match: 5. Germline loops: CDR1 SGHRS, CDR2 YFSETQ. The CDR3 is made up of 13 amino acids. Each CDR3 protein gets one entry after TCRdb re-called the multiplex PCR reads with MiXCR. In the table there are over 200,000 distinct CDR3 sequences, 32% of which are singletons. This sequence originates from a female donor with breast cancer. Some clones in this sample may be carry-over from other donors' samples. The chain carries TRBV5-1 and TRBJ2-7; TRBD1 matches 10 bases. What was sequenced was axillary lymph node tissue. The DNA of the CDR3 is TGCGCCAGCAGCTTGAGGGACAGGGGAAACCAGTACTTC. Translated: CASSLRDRGNQYF.